A single sample gave rise to the 22 T cell receptor beta chains below, sequenced in a study of cytomegalovirus exposure and HLA in healthy donors. The PCR contained 60 Vbeta and 13 Jbeta primers. The assay was immunoSEQ multiplex PCR, and TCRdb's table has in-frame clones only and misses some. In the table there are around 110,000 clones, around 86% of which are singletons. The sample taken for sequencing was PBMCs. The source of these receptors is a young man in good health and CMV-seronegative.

The rearrangement links TRBV5-4 to TRBJ1-5, with D tentatively TRBD1 (6 bases). The ends were cut back, 4 bases at V and 0 bases at J, with 8 bases in the middle. CDR3 length equals 14 residues. The germline V gene has CDR1 SGHNT and CDR2 YYREEE (reference sequence). The CDR3: CASSLDSSNQPQHF. DNA of the CDR3: TGTGCCAGCAGCCTGGACAGTAGCAATCAGCCCCAGCATTTT.

The V gene is TRBV7-9, the J gene TRBJ2-3, with D possibly TRBD1 on 5 matching bases. The CDR3 has 17 residues. The V gene's germline CDR1 is SEHNR and CDR2 FQNEAQ (reference sequence). Trimming stripped 1 base from V and 4 bases from J, with 18 bases between. CDR3 DNA: TGTGCCAGCAGCTTAGGGTGGCAGGGAACACCCTCAGATACGCAGTATTTT. Protein product: CASSLGWQGTPSDTQYF.

The V and J genes are TRBV6-5 and TRBJ2-7; D is possibly TRBD2 (5 bases). V shed 2 bases and J shed 6 bases, with 11 bases lying between them. Germline V gives CDR1 MNHEY, CDR2 SVGAGI. This CDR3 region has 13 residues. The CDR3 here is CASSYERGSEQYF. CDR3 bases: TGTGCCAGCAGTTACGAACGGGGATCCGAGCAGTACTTC.

V is TRBV28 and J is TRBJ2-2, with 9 bases that match TRBD1. The V gene's germline CDR1 is MDHEN and CDR2 SYDVKM. CDR3 length: 15 amino acids. Trimming at V came to 8 bases and at J to 5 bases, leaving 9 bases not matched to a gene. CDR3 coding DNA: TGTGCCAGCTCGCCGGGGACAGGGTTTACCGGGGAGCTGTTTTTT. The encoded protein is CASSPGTGFTGELFF.

The V call is TRBV19, the J call TRBJ1-1, with 7 bases identical to TRBD1. The ends lost 5 bases at V and 4 bases at J; junction bases unmatched: 7. This CDR3 contains 14 residues. The V gene's germline CDR1 is LNHDA and CDR2 SQIVND (reference sequence). Here the CDR3 DNA reads TGTGCCAGTAGTCTTTATCGACAGGGCACTGAAGCTTTCTTT. Its protein is CASSLYRQGTEAFF.

This chain links TRBV7-9 with TRBJ2-3; TRBD2 is a possible D gene (5 bases). Trimming removed 3 bases at V and 0 bases at J, with 13 bases between. Germline V lookup: CDR1 SEHNR, CDR2 FQNEAQ (reference sequence). The CDR3 extends over 16 amino acids. The CDR3 DNA is TGTGCCAGCAGCTTTCAGGAGGAGACTAGCACAGATACGCAGTATTTT. Protein sequence: CASSFQEETSTDTQYF.

The rearrangement uses TRBV7-2 and TRBJ2-7, with no clear D. Looked up from germline, CDR1 is SGHTA and CDR2 is FQGNSA. Trimming left V 1 base short and J 1 base short, with 5 bases between. The CDR3 has 13 residues. CDR3 bases: TGTGCCAGCAGCTTAGTGGCTTCCTACGAGCAGTACTTC. Amino acids: CASSLVASYEQYF.

The V call is TRBV28, the J call TRBJ2-1; weak D call: TRBD2 (6 bases). The CDR3 covers 16 residues. V dropped 5 bases and J dropped 0 bases, with 14 bases sitting between them. Germline CDR1 is MDHEN and CDR2 is SYDVKM. The CDR3 protein is CASSGWDSSSYNEQFF. In nucleotides, the CDR3 is TGTGCCAGCAGTGGATGGGACTCGAGCTCCTACAATGAGCAGTTCTTC.

A few counts support this clone. V is TRBV7-8 and J is TRBJ2-1, with D perhaps matching TRBD1 (6 bases). Germline assignment: CDR1 SGHVS and CDR2 FQNEAQ. Trimming stripped 2 bases from V and 0 bases from J, with 20 bases between. The length of the CDR3 is 19 residues. The DNA of the CDR3 is TGTGCCAGCAGCTTAAGTGGGGTGAGGGGGACCTACTCCTACAATGAGCAGTTCTTC. Its protein product is CASSLSGVRGTYSYNEQFF.

J is TRBJ1-5 and V is TRBV11-2; D call uncertain. The CDR3 extends over 13 amino acids. CDR1 and CDR2 from the germline V gene are SGHAT and FQNNGV. V lost 3 bases to trimming and J lost 0 bases, with 3 bases between them. CDR3: CASSFVSNQPQHF. In DNA, the CDR3 is TGTGCCAGCAGCTTCGTTAGCAATCAGCCCCAGCATTTT.

V is TRBV18 and J is TRBJ2-5; TRBD1 matches 12 bases. Looked up from germline, CDR1 is KGHSH and CDR2 is LQKENI. The V gene end was trimmed by 2 bases and the J gene end by 4 bases; junction bases not matched to a gene: 2. The CDR3 has 15 residues. The CDR3 DNA follows: TGTGCCAGCTCACCAGGGACAGGGGGCCGAGAGACCCAGTACTTC. The encoded protein is CASSPGTGGRETQYF.

V and J are TRBV6-1 and TRBJ2-5, with 8 bases aligning to TRBD1. After removal of 0 bases from V and 5 bases from J, the junction contained 8 bases not matched to a gene. Germline V gene sequence: CDR1 MNHNS, CDR2 SASEGT. This CDR3 has 16 residues. The DNA for the CDR3 is TGTGCCAGCAGTGAAGCCGACAGGGGCGTCCGGGAGACCCAGTACTTC. This encodes CASSEADRGVRETQYF.

This chain links TRBV4-1 with TRBJ1-4; D gene unclear. The V end was cut by 1 base, the J end by 0 bases, with 15 bases between. The germline CDR1 and CDR2 sequences are MGHRA and YSYEKL. The CDR3 is 18 amino acids. DNA of the CDR3: TGCGCCAGCAGCCAAGCCCCAGGAGGACCTGCAACTAATGAAAAACTGTTTTTT. This encodes CASSQAPGGPATNEKLFF.

V gene TRBV10-1 combines with J gene TRBJ1-1; D gene uncertain. CDR3 size: 14 residues. Trimming took 3 bases from V and 3 from J, leaving 11 bases between them. Per germline, CDR1 WNHNN and CDR2 SYGVQD (reference sequence). The CDR3 coding sequence is TGCGCCAGCAGTGAACGGAGGGCCGACACTGAAGCTTTCTTT. Residues: CASSERRADTEAFF.

This clone was counted only a few times. CDR3 DNA sequence: TGTGCCGCGGGTGGCAGAATCCCTGTTCAAGGCTACACCTTC. Translation: CAAGGRIPVQGYTF. The chain uses TRBV28 and TRBJ1-2; D is unresolved. Between the trimmed V and J ends, which lost 11 bases and 8 bases, there was a span of 24 bases. CDR3 length equals 14 residues. From germline, CDR1 is MDHEN and CDR2 SYDVKM.

The chain has TRBV7-8 and TRBJ2-1; no reliable D call. Trimming shortened V by 3 bases and J by 2 bases, and 11 bases separated the two germline ends. The CDR3 is 15 amino acids. Germline V gene lookup returns CDR1 SGHVS and CDR2 FQNEAQ. Written as DNA, the CDR3 is TGTGCCAGCAGCTTCGTCGACTTAACCTACAATGAGCAGTTCTTC. Translation gives CASSFVDLTYNEQFF.

The V and J genes are TRBV9 and TRBJ2-5; D remains unclear. The CDR3 runs 15 residues. CDR1 and CDR2 (germline): SGDLS, YYNGEE. V was clipped by 1 base and J by 0 bases, with 10 bases between them. The CDR3 is CASSVLGNYQETQYF. The CDR3 DNA reads TGTGCCAGCAGCGTACTAGGTAACTACCAAGAGACCCAGTACTTC.

DNA for the CDR3: TGCAGCGTTGCCGACAGTTACCGGAGTCAGCAGTACTTC. Its protein product is CSVADSYRSQQYF. V usage is TRBV29-1 and J usage is TRBJ2-5; D is possibly TRBD1 (5 bases). Germline CDR1 SQVTM, CDR2 ANQGSEA. The V and J ends lost 4 bases and 11 bases respectively, with 20 bases between them. This CDR3 region has 13 residues.

The rearrangement links TRBV5-3 to TRBJ1-2; TRBD1 matches at 8 bases. TRBV5-3 is labeled an ORF, and its function is uncertain. The V segment lost 0 bases and the J segment 2 bases; nucleotides outside the gene matches: 9. The CDR3 covers 17 residues. The CDR3 reads CARSLVPPRDRNYGYTF. CDR3 coding DNA: TGTGCCAGAAGCTTGGTTCCGCCGCGGGACAGGAACTATGGCTACACCTTC.

V gene TRBV4-2 combines with J gene TRBJ2-1; 8 positions match TRBD2. The CDR3 covers 13 residues. CDR1 LGHNA and CDR2 YNFKEQ come from the germline V gene. Unmatched junction bases numbered 6, after V lost 4 bases and J lost 10 bases. CDR3 sequence reads: CASSPRLAREQFF. As DNA, the CDR3 is TGTGCCAGCAGCCCGCGACTAGCGCGGGAGCAGTTCTTC.

The chain carries TRBV10-2 and TRBJ1-5; maybe TRBD1 (5 bases). The V end was cut by 8 bases, the J end by 2 bases, with 19 bases between. Germline V gene data show CDR1 as WSHSY and CDR2 as SAAADI. CDR3 length: 16 residues. The CDR3 DNA reads as TGCGCCAGCGGCGGGACTCCTAAGATGGGCAATCAGCCCCAGCATTTT. Translated, it gives CASGGTPKMGNQPQHF.

The CDR3 spells CASSIGGNYGYTF. The CDR3 coding sequence is TGTGCCAGTAGTATTGGAGGGAACTATGGCTACACCTTC. The chain joins TRBV19 to TRBJ1-2; D is unresolved. V lost 3 bases, J lost 2 bases, and 7 bases lay in between. The CDR3 is 13 amino acids. CDR1 is LNHDA and CDR2 is SQIVND in the germline V gene (reference sequence).